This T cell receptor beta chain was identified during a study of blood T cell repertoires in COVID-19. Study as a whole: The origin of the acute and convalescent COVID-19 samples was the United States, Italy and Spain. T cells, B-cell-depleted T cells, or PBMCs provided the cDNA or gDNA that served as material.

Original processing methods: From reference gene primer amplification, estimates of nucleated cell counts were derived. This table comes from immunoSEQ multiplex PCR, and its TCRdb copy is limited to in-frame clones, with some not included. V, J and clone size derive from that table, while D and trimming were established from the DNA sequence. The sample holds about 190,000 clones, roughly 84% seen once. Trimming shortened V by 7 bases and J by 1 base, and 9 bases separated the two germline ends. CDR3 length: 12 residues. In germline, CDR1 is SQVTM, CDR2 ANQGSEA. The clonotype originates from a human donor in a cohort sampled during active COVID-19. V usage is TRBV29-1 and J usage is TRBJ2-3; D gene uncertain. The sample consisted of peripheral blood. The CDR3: CSAERGTDTQYF. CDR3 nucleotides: TGCAGCGCTGAGCGAGGCACAGATACGCAGTATTTT.